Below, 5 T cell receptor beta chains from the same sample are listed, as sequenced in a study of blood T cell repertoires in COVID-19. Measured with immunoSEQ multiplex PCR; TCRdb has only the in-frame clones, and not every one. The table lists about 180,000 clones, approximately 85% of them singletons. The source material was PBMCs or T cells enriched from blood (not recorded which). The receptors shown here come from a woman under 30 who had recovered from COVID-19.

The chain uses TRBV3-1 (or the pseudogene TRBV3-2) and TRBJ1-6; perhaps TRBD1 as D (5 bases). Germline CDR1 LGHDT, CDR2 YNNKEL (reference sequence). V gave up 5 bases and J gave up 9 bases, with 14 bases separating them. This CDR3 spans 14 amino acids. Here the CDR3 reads CASSARAEGSPLHF. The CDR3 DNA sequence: TGTGCCAGCAGCGCCAGGGCGGAGGGTTCACCCCTCCACTTT.

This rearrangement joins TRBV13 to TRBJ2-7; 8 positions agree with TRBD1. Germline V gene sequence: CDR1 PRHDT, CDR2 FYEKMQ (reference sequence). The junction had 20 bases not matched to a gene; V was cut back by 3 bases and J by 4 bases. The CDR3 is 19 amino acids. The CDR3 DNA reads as TGTGCCAGCAGCTTTGACCGGGACAGGAAGATCTCAGGGTCTTACGAGCAGTACTTC. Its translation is CASSFDRDRKISGSYEQYF.

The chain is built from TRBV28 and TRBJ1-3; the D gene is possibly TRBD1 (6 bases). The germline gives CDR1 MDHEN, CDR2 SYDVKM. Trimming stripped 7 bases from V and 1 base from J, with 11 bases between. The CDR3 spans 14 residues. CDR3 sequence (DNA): TGTGCCAGCATAGGGGGACGGTCTGGAAACACCATATATTTT. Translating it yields CASIGGRSGNTIYF.

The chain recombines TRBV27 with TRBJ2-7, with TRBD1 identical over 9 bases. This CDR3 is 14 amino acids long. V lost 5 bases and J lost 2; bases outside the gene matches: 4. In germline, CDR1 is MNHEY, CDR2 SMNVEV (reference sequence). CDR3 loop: CASSGQGRPYEQYF. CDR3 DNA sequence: TGTGCCAGCAGTGGACAGGGGCGCCCCTACGAGCAGTACTTC.

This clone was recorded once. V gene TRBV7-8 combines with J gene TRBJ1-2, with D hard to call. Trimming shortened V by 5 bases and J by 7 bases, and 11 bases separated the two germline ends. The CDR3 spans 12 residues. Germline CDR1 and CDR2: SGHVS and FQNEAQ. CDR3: CASSPGEFGYTF. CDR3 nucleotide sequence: TGTGCCAGCAGCCCGGGAGAGTTTGGCTACACCTTC.